This TCR beta chain was sequenced during a study of T cells in Graves' hyperthyroidism and ophthalmopathy. Study-level information: Peripheral blood was drawn at first diagnosis, prior to all treatment.

Turning to this clonotype: Its antigen is undetermined.

The V segment lost 3 bases and the J segment 4 bases; nucleotides outside the gene matches: 16. The CDR3 contains 20 residues. The germline V gene has CDR1 ENHRY and CDR2 SYGVKD. Findings of the study overall: Blood also carried most thyroid clonotypes expanded above 0.001.

Amplification of TCR beta CDR3 regions used RNA as the template. A set of HTBI primers served as the primers for a first-round RT-PCR of the TCR CDR3. MiXCR was run by TCRdb on the multiplex PCR reads, yielding one entry per CDR3 protein. The sample has some 270,000 distinct CDR3 sequences, around 15% seen once. Orbital computed tomography and thyroid ultrasound, together with serum TRAb and thyroxine and clinical symptoms, were used for diagnoses. This clonotype originated in a middle-aged woman with Graves' hyperthyroidism. Sequencing was performed on blood. The chain recombines TRBV10-3 with TRBJ2-1; 12 bases line up with TRBD2. CDR3 coding DNA: TGTGCCATCAGTGACAGGGAAGGGCTAGCGGGAGGGCCGTTTTACAATGAGCAGTTCTTC. It encodes CAISDREGLAGGPFYNEQFF.